Listed here are 14 T cell receptor beta chains from one sample, sequenced in a study of T cells after yellow fever vaccination (dated by TCRdb to about 2019). What the treatment or condition label conveys for this sample: live attenuated yellow fever vaccine strain. Libraries came from 5' RACE. These reads were obtained on an Illumina NovaSeq 6000. TCRdb cleaned the public reads at Q25 with fastp, built clones with MiXCR and kept in-frame beta chains. CDR3 protein sequences are deduplicated, and each keeps its most common genes and DNA. This sample holds about 220,000 distinct CDR3 sequences; 3% to 4% were observed only once. The biggest ten clones account for roughly 3% of the sample. Sequences were derived from CD4+ T cells sorted from PBMCs, sampled 10 days after the yellow fever booster vaccination. These TCRs come from a man aged 18 to 30 who received the YFV17D yellow fever vaccine.

This clonotype was detected many times. The chain is built from TRBV4-2 and TRBJ2-2; TRBD2 matches at 11 bases. The length of the CDR3 is 19 residues. Germline assignment: CDR1 LGHNA and CDR2 YNFKEQ. Losses at the gene ends were 1 base for V and 4 bases for J; bases not matched to a gene: 11. The CDR3 bases are TGTGCCAGCAGCCAAGGAGCTCTAGCGGGGGGCAAGGGCACCGGGGAGCTGTTTTTT. Translation gives CASSQGALAGGKGTGELFF.

This clonotype was seen only a few times. The chain recombines TRBV10-2 with TRBJ1-4, with TRBD1 matching over 7 bases. This CDR3 is 15 amino acids long. The J segment lost 8 bases and the V segment lost 3 bases, leaving 9 bases of the junction unmatched. In germline, CDR1 is WSHSY, CDR2 SAAADI. The CDR3: CASSEPDRAGEKLFF. As DNA, the CDR3 is TGCGCCAGCAGTGAACCTGACAGGGCCGGAGAAAAACTGTTTTTT.

This clonotype was seen only a few times. J is TRBJ1-1 and V is TRBV24-1; D not resolved. V lost 3 bases and J lost 1, with 5 bases in between. Germline V gene sequence: CDR1 KGHDR, CDR2 SFDVKD. CDR3 length: 13 amino acids. The CDR3 bases are TGTGCCACCAGTGATGTCCGGAACACTGAAGCTTTCTTT. It is translated as CATSDVRNTEAFF.

In this sample, this clonotype turned up many times. The chain recombines TRBV11-2 with TRBJ1-1; perhaps TRBD1 as D (5 bases). Trimming cost V 4 bases and J 5 bases, with 5 bases left between them. Germline V gene lookup returns CDR1 SGHAT and CDR2 FQNNGV. This CDR3 contains 11 residues. The CDR3 nucleotides are TGTGCCAGCAGCTGGGGGACTGAAGCTTTCTTT. Its protein product is CASSWGTEAFF. The full variable domain, in which reference TRBV11-2 and TRBJ1-1 provide the parts outside the CDR3, is EAGVAQSPRYKIIEKRQSVAFWCNPISGHATLYWYQQILGQGPKLLIQFQNNGVVDDSQLPKDRFSAERLKGVDSTLKIQPAKLEDSAVYLCASSWGTEAFFGQGTRLTVV.

Ten or more counts support this clonotype. The chain carries TRBV5-1 and TRBJ1-1, with D possibly TRBD1 on 6 matching bases. CDR3 length equals 13 residues. Germline V gives CDR1 SGHRS, CDR2 YFSETQ. The germline V and J ends were trimmed by 4 bases and 4 bases, with 11 bases remaining between them. CDR3 sequence (DNA): TGCGCCAGCAGCGACACAGGGCCCACTGAAGCTTTCTTT. Protein product: CASSDTGPTEAFF.

The table lists this clonotype with many counts. The genes are TRBV29-1 and TRBJ2-5; a possible D gene is TRBD1 (6 bases). The germline V and J ends were trimmed by 6 bases and 4 bases, with 12 bases remaining between them. CDR1 and CDR2 (germline): SQVTM, ANQGSEA. The CDR3 length is 12 residues. The CDR3 nucleotides read TGCAGCGTGCAGGGGATGGGAGAGACCCAGTACTTC. Translation gives CSVQGMGETQYF.

This clonotype was picked up many times. This chain uses TRBV6-6 with TRBJ1-3; the D is unclear. Germline V lookup: CDR1 MNHNY, CDR2 SVGAGI (reference sequence). This CDR3 contains 12 residues. V shed 10 bases and J shed 1 base, with 8 bases lying between them. The DNA for the CDR3 is TGTGCCACCTTAAGTTCTGGAAACACCATATATTTT. It specifies CATLSSGNTIYF.

This clonotype was counted at least ten times. This sequence joins TRBV20-1 and TRBJ2-4; 7 nucleotides line up with TRBD2. The ends lost 0 bases at V and 6 bases at J; junction bases unmatched: 5. The CDR3 is 14 amino acids. In germline, CDR1 is DFQATT, CDR2 SNEGSKA (reference sequence). The CDR3 sequence: CSARDVGGLNIQYF. CDR3 nucleotide sequence: TGCAGTGCTAGAGACGTGGGGGGGTTAAACATTCAGTACTTC.

This clonotype was counted only a few times. This chain joins TRBV9 and TRBJ1-2; D is unclear. The V and J ends lost 0 bases and 6 bases respectively, with 15 bases between them. This CDR3 is built from 15 residues. Germline CDR1 SGDLS, CDR2 YYNGEE. The CDR3 protein is CASSVVDGKWNGYTF. In nucleotides, the CDR3 is TGTGCCAGCAGCGTAGTTGACGGGAAGTGGAATGGCTACACCTTC. Full variable domain (missing parts from reference TRBV9 and TRBJ1-2): DSGVTQTPKHLITATGQRVTLRCSPRSGDLSVYWYQQSLDQGLQFLIQYYNGEERAKGNILERFSAQQFPDLHSELNLSSLELGDSALYFCASSVVDGKWNGYTFGSGTRLTVV.

This clonotype has at least ten counts. The chain is built from TRBV7-2 and TRBJ1-3; D call uncertain. Germline values: CDR1 SGHTA, CDR2 FQGNSA. Trimming removed 1 base from V and 5 bases from J, with 3 bases in between. The length of the CDR3 is 12 residues. CDR3 sequence reads: CASSLDRNTIYF. In DNA, the CDR3 is TGTGCCAGCAGCTTAGACCGAAACACCATATATTTT.

This chain joins TRBV12-3 or TRBV12-4 and TRBJ2-7; D ambiguous. This CDR3 comprises 18 residues. Trimming removed 3 bases at V and 2 bases at J, with 23 bases between. The CDR3 here is CASSFRARLLGTTYEQYF. CDR3 nucleotides: TGTGCCAGCAGTTTTAGGGCAAGGCTGCTGGGTACAACCTACGAGCAGTACTTC.

This clonotype was seen a few times. V usage is TRBV24-1 and J usage is TRBJ1-5; D is perhaps TRBD1 (5 bases). The CDR3 has 15 residues. Per the germline V gene, CDR1 is KGHDR and CDR2 is SFDVKD. V shed 4 bases and J shed 0 bases, with 9 bases lying between them. The CDR3 is CATSESGRSNQPQHF. CDR3 bases: TGTGCCACCAGTGAGTCAGGGCGTAGCAATCAGCCCCAGCATTTT.

This clonotype occurred a few times. The V call is TRBV23-1, the J call TRBJ2-7; either TRBD1 or TRBD2 may fit D (5 bases each). TRBV23-1 is treated as an ORF (open reading frame) with a function not yet certain. This CDR3 has 17 amino acids. The germline V and J ends were trimmed by 3 bases and 5 bases, with 23 bases remaining between them. The CDR3 DNA is TGCGCCAGCAGTCACCTATCCGGGGACCCCTCCTTTGACGAGCAGTACGTC. As protein: CASSHLSGDPSFDEQYV.

The chain employs TRBV10-3 and TRBJ2-7, with TRBD2 matching 7 bases. CDR1 ENHRY and CDR2 SYGVKD come from the germline V gene. The CDR3 has 13 residues. V lost 4 bases to trimming and J lost 3 bases; unmatched junction nucleotides: 3. CDR3 nucleotide sequence: TGTGCCATCAGTGGGACTAGAGGCTACGAGCAGTACGTC. Amino acids: CAISGTRGYEQYV.